The text below deals with one T cell receptor beta chain. The sample comes from a study of blood T cell repertoires in COVID-19. As for the study in general: Collection of acute and convalescent COVID-19 samples took place in the United States, Italy and Spain. Sample material is recorded as cDNA or gDNA derived from T cells, B-cell-depleted T cells, or PBMCs.

Per the germline V gene, CDR1 is LGHDT and CDR2 is YNNKEL (reference sequence). The V and J ends lost 4 bases and 7 bases, in that order; junction bases with no gene match: 2. CDR3 size: 14 residues. The method was immunoSEQ multiplex PCR; TCRdb's version includes in-frame clones alone and lacks a portion of them. The top ten clones hold over 2.5% of a sample with roughly 220,000 clones, approximately 86% of them seen once. The clonotype was recovered from a man in his sixties with acute or convalescent COVID-19. The chain employs TRBV3-1 (or the pseudogene TRBV3-2) and TRBJ1-6; TRBD1 matches at 9 bases. The sample taken for sequencing was peripheral blood. The CDR3 loop is CASSRGQGNSPLHF. The DNA of the CDR3 is TGTGCCAGCAGCCGGGGACAGGGAAATTCACCCCTCCACTTT.